Following are 13 T cell receptor beta chains from one sample sequenced in a study of cytomegalovirus exposure and HLA in healthy donors. Amplification used 60 Vbeta primers and 13 Jbeta primers. Profiled with immunoSEQ multiplex PCR; TCRdb holds only in-frame clones, not every one. The data show 40,000 to 50,000 clones, around 68% seen once. Sequenced material: PBMCs. The origin of the receptors is a man in his thirties or forties in good health and CMV-seronegative.

The chain uses TRBV7-2 and TRBJ2-1, with 15 bases fitting TRBD2. Germline V CDR1 and CDR2: SGHTA, FQGNSA. V shed 3 bases, J shed 2 bases, and the junction held 2 bases outside the gene matches. The CDR3 runs to 17 residues. The CDR3 DNA sequence: TGTGCCAGCAGCTTCGGACTAGCGGGAGGGCCCTACAATGAGCAGTTCTTC. It encodes CASSFGLAGGPYNEQFF. Together with reference TRBV7-2 and TRBJ2-1, the CDR3 gives the full variable domain: GAGVSQSPSNKVTEKGKDVELRCDPISGHTALYWYRQSLGQGLEFLIYFQGNSAPDKSGLPSDRFSAERTGGSVSTLTIQRTQQEDSAVYLCASSFGLAGGPYNEQFFGPGTRLTVL.

The gene calls are TRBV10-3 and TRBJ2-7; 15 bases match TRBD2. Trimming removed 10 bases from V and 5 bases from J; junction bases left unmatched: 15. CDR1 and CDR2 (germline): ENHRY, SYGVKD. CDR3 length: 17 amino acids. CDR3 in DNA: TGTGCCACCAAATCGGGACTAGCGGGAGGCTCCCTCGACGAGCAGTACTTC. This sequence encodes CATKSGLAGGSLDEQYF.

The chain's CDR3 is CASSLVSSSTGELFF. The CDR3 DNA reads as TGTGCCAGCAGCTTAGTCTCTAGCAGCACCGGGGAGCTGTTTTTT. The rearrangement uses TRBV7-2 and TRBJ2-2; tentatively, D is TRBD2 (5 bases). V lost 1 base, J lost 4 bases, and 10 bases lay in between. The CDR3 totals 15 residues. CDR1 is SGHTA and CDR2 is FQGNSA in the germline V gene.

The chain recombines TRBV7-9 with TRBJ2-1; the match to TRBD1 covers 7 bases. CDR1 and CDR2 from the germline V gene are SEHNR and FQNEAQ (reference sequence). The CDR3 length is 14 residues. With V trimmed by 5 bases and J by 3 bases, 4 bases remained unmatched. This CDR3 is CASSDRDVYNEQFF. CDR3 DNA sequence: TGTGCCAGCAGCGACAGGGACGTCTACAATGAGCAGTTCTTC.

This clone was seen a few times. A read error is likely here: a far larger clone is one base away. The rearrangement uses TRBV29-1 and TRBJ2-7, with 8 bases aligning to TRBD2. With V trimmed by 4 bases and J by 5 bases, 10 bases remained unmatched. The CDR3 length is 14 residues. Germline-derived CDR1 and CDR2 are SQVTM and ANQGSEA. CDR3 in DNA: TGCAGCGTTGTGTACGGGACTAGAGGCGACGAGCAGTACGTC. Protein sequence: CSVVYGTRGDEQYV.

V gene TRBV5-1 combines with J gene TRBJ2-3, with 8 bases aligning to TRBD1. This CDR3 region has 15 residues. Germline lookup yields CDR1 SGHRS and CDR2 YFSETQ. The trim removed 0 bases at V and 5 bases at J, leaving 5 bases unmatched. The CDR3 nucleotides are TGCGCCAGCAGCTTGGGTTCAGGGGGCATAGATACGCAGTATTTT. Its translation is CASSLGSGGIDTQYF.

V usage is TRBV6-6 and J usage is TRBJ2-1, with 11 positions matching TRBD2. This CDR3 is 15 amino acids long. CDR1 and CDR2 (germline): MNHNY, SVGAGI (reference sequence). J was trimmed by 6 bases and V by 4 bases; bases with no gene match: 5. The DNA for the CDR3 is TGTGCCAGCAGTTTACTAGCGGGAGAAAGCAATGAGCAGTTCTTC. Protein sequence: CASSLLAGESNEQFF.

In this sample, this clone turned up once. The chain employs TRBV7-2 and TRBJ1-1, with 10 bases that match TRBD1. V dropped 5 bases and J dropped 4; count of bases not matched to a gene: 4. Germline V gene lookup returns CDR1 SGHTA and CDR2 FQGNSA. This CDR3 spans 14 amino acids. CDR3 nucleotides: TGTGCCAGCAGCACCCGGACAGGGGGCACTGAAGCTTTCTTT. Translated, it gives CASSTRTGGTEAFF.

CDR3 nucleotide sequence: TGTGCCAGCAGTAGAGGGGGGGAGGCTGAAGCTTTCTTT. Its protein is CASSRGGEAEAFF. The rearrangement links TRBV6-5 to TRBJ1-1; D possibly corresponds to TRBD1 (6 bases). CDR3 length: 13 amino acids. Germline loops: CDR1 MNHEY, CDR2 SVGAGI. V gave up 5 bases and J gave up 6 bases, with 13 bases separating them.

CDR3 coding DNA: TGCAGCGCCCGGACAGGTCCCTACGAGCAGTACTTC. This gives the protein CSARTGPYEQYF. This chain joins TRBV29-1 and TRBJ2-7, with 7 nucleotides matching TRBD1. The CDR3 has 12 amino acids. Germline loops: CDR1 SQVTM, CDR2 ANQGSEA. Trimming at V came to 7 bases and at J to 2 bases, leaving 5 bases not matched to a gene.

This clone was counted between two and nine times. The gene calls are TRBV5-1 and TRBJ2-3; 8 nucleotides line up with TRBD2. The J segment lost 2 bases and the V segment lost 5 bases, leaving 4 bases of the junction unmatched. The CDR3 has 14 amino acids. Per the germline V gene, CDR1 is SGHRS and CDR2 is YFSETQ. DNA for the CDR3: TGCGCCAGCAGTTTTAGCGGGAACACAGATACGCAGTATTTT. This encodes CASSFSGNTDTQYF.

The CDR3 spells CASSAGQGSNQPQHF. In DNA form, the CDR3 reads TGTGCCAGCAGCGCCGGACAGGGGAGCAATCAGCCCCAGCATTTT. The chain is built from TRBV9 and TRBJ1-5, with 9 nucleotides matching TRBD1. Trimming took 3 bases from V and 1 from J; bases not matched to a gene: 2. Looked up from germline, CDR1 is SGDLS and CDR2 is YYNGEE. The CDR3 runs to 15 residues.

This clone was recorded a few times. V and J are TRBV29-1 and TRBJ1-2; D not resolved. The germline V gene encodes CDR1 SQVTM and CDR2 ANQGSEA. The V end lost 5 bases, the J end lost 0 bases, and 10 bases lay between the germline ends. The CDR3 has 13 residues. The CDR3 protein is CSVHGTANYGYTF. CDR3 nucleotides: TGCAGCGTTCACGGTACAGCTAACTATGGCTACACCTTC.